These 19 T cell receptor beta chains share one sample of origin, sequenced in a study of blood T cell repertoires in COVID-19. Repertoires were generated with immunoSEQ multiplex PCR, while TCRdb's copy carries only in-frame clones and drops some. The sample has approximately 70,000 clones, 70% to 80% seen once. The sequencing sample was made of peripheral blood. The receptors shown here come from a woman aged 65 to 85 with acute or convalescent COVID-19.

Turning to this clone: This same CDR3 is encoded by further DNA sequences in the sample. This chain connects TRBV7-2 to TRBJ1-3; 8 nucleotides agree with TRBD1. V shed 4 bases, J shed 4 bases, and the junction held 6 bases outside the gene matches. The germline V gene has CDR1 SGHTA and CDR2 FQGNSA. This CDR3 has 15 residues. The CDR3: CASSSDRGGGNTIYF. CDR3 sequence (DNA): TGTGCCAGCAGCTCCGACAGGGGCGGCGGAAACACCATATATTTT.

The chain couples TRBV19 to TRBJ1-6; 7 bases map to TRBD1. The V segment lost 10 bases and the J segment 6 bases; nucleotides outside the gene matches: 6. This CDR3 is built from 13 residues. CDR1 and CDR2 (germline): LNHDA, SQIVND (reference sequence). CDR3 sequence reads: CATMGQTNSPLHF. CDR3 nucleotides: TGTGCCACAATGGGACAGACTAATTCACCCCTCCACTTT.

The CDR3 DNA sequence: TGTGCCAGCAGATTGGAGGGACCCGCCACTTACAATGAGCAGTTCTTC. It specifies CASRLEGPATYNEQFF. This chain uses TRBV27 with TRBJ2-1, with a possible D match to TRBD2 (6 bases). Trimming took 6 bases from V and 4 from J, leaving 19 bases between them. Germline values: CDR1 MNHEY, CDR2 SMNVEV (reference sequence). The CDR3 is 16 amino acids.

This clone has only one observation. The chain links TRBV29-1 to TRBJ1-3; tentatively, D is TRBD1 (6 bases). Germline assignment: CDR1 SQVTM and CDR2 ANQGSEA. Trimming took off 0 bases at V and 8 bases at J, with 20 bases between the two ends. This CDR3 is 16 amino acids long. CDR3 DNA sequence: TGCAGCGTTGAAGATTTGGGCAGGGGAGGGTCGGACACCATATATTTT. This sequence encodes CSVEDLGRGGSDTIYF.

The chain joins TRBV28 to TRBJ2-7; 7 bases are a match to TRBD1. CDR3 size: 15 residues. The germline V gene has CDR1 MDHEN and CDR2 SYDVKM. V was pared by 2 bases and J by 2 bases, with 6 bases of the junction left unmatched. Written as DNA, the CDR3 is TGTGCCAGCAGTTTAGAACAGGGGTTCACCTACGAGCAGTACTTC. Translation: CASSLEQGFTYEQYF.

This rearrangement joins TRBV19 to TRBJ2-5; perhaps TRBD2 as D (7 bases). The CDR3 contains 15 residues. Between the trimmed V and J ends, which lost 5 bases and 5 bases, there was a span of 18 bases. Germline CDR1 reads LNHDA; CDR2 reads SQIVND (reference sequence). As DNA, the CDR3 is TGTGCCAGTAGTCCGGGGTCGGGGGGCCGGGAGACCCAGTACTTC. Amino acid sequence: CASSPGSGGRETQYF.

This clone has just a few counts. The chain recombines TRBV28 with TRBJ2-2, with TRBD1 matching over 8 bases. Germline trimming cut 3 bases from V and 4 bases from J; bases unmatched to any gene: 4. CDR1 is MDHEN and CDR2 is SYDVKM in the germline V gene. This CDR3 comprises 15 residues. The CDR3 loop is CASSLTGAGTGELFF. The CDR3, as DNA: TGTGCCAGCAGTTTGACAGGGGCTGGCACCGGGGAGCTGTTTTTT.

About this clone itself: At one boundary the junction diverges from the germline segment, which might be a read error. The CDR3 DNA follows: TGTGCCCGCAGCGAGGGGGGGACCGGGGAGCTGTTTTTT. This translates into CARSEGGTGELFF. The chain uses TRBV9 and TRBJ2-2, with TRBD2 as a possible D gene (7 bases). Looked up from germline, CDR1 is SGDLS and CDR2 is YYNGEE. This CDR3 has 13 residues.

This clone occurred a few times. The chain couples TRBV7-9 to TRBJ1-5; 12 bases line up with TRBD1. CDR1 SEHNR and CDR2 FQNEAQ come from the germline V gene (reference sequence). With 5 bases clipped from V and 7 bases from J, the junction kept 3 bases outside the gene matches. The CDR3 is 14 residues long. CDR3 loop: CASSPGTGGQPQHF. The CDR3 DNA reads as TGTGCCAGCAGCCCCGGGACAGGGGGCCAGCCCCAGCATTTT.

This chain's CDR3 is CASRSRQGSNNEQFF. CDR3 nucleotides: TGTGCCAGCAGGAGCAGACAGGGTAGTAACAATGAGCAGTTCTTC. The chain uses TRBV6-5 and TRBJ2-1; 7 bases are a match to TRBD1. The CDR3 totals 15 residues. Germline assignment: CDR1 MNHEY and CDR2 SVGAGI. The V segment lost 6 bases and the J segment 5 bases; nucleotides outside the gene matches: 10.

The chain employs TRBV6-5 and TRBJ1-1; 7 bases fit TRBD1. Germline-derived CDR1 and CDR2 are MNHEY and SVGAGI. There are 13 residues in the CDR3. With V trimmed by 5 bases and J by 3 bases, 3 bases remained unmatched. CDR3 DNA: TGTGCCAGCAGTCTCGGGACAGACACTGAAGCTTTCTTT. It specifies CASSLGTDTEAFF.

This clone was picked up one time. V usage is TRBV2 and J usage is TRBJ1-2; 7 bases match TRBD1. Germline lookup yields CDR1 SNHLY and CDR2 FYNNEI. The CDR3 consists of 13 residues. The J segment lost 8 bases and the V segment lost 1 base, leaving 4 bases of the junction unmatched. DNA of the CDR3: TGTGCCAGCAGTGAAGAGACAGGGATAGGCTACACCTTC. Its translation is CASSEETGIGYTF.

The J gene is TRBJ1-1, the V gene TRBV4-1; D not resolved. Looked up from germline, CDR1 is MGHRA and CDR2 is YSYEKL. The CDR3 totals 13 residues. V was clipped by 1 base and J by 6 bases, with 9 bases between them. Here the CDR3 DNA reads TGCGCCAGCAGCCAAGGGGAGTTGGCTGAAGCTTTCTTT. Its translation is CASSQGELAEAFF.

The chain links TRBV27 to TRBJ2-7; D is unresolved. Germline loops: CDR1 MNHEY, CDR2 SMNVEV (reference sequence). Deletions cut 5 bases from V and 0 bases from J, with 8 bases between. The CDR3 contains 13 residues. CDR3 in amino acids: CASSIQLSYEQYF. The CDR3 DNA is TGTGCCAGCAGTATCCAACTCTCCTACGAGCAGTACTTC.

The chain carries TRBV24-1 and TRBJ1-2; D ambiguous. Trimming shortened V by 4 bases and J by 7 bases, and 15 bases separated the two germline ends. The CDR3 is made up of 14 amino acids. Germline V gene sequence: CDR1 KGHDR, CDR2 SFDVKD. Written as DNA, the CDR3 is TGTGCCACCAGTGACCAGACACGGGAAGGTGGCTACACCTTC. Translated: CATSDQTREGGYTF.

In DNA form, the CDR3 reads TGCAGCGCCCGGGGGGGGGACTCCTACGAGCAGTACTTC. It specifies CSARGGDSYEQYF. The chain joins TRBV29-1 to TRBJ2-7, with 8 bases matching TRBD2. This CDR3 comprises 13 residues. Trimming removed 7 bases from V and 0 bases from J; junction bases left unmatched: 5. Germline V gene lookup returns CDR1 SQVTM and CDR2 ANQGSEA.

This rearrangement joins TRBV27 to TRBJ1-5, with TRBD1 matching 8 bases. Unmatched junction bases numbered 6, after V lost 6 bases and J lost 2 bases. The germline V gene has CDR1 MNHEY and CDR2 SMNVEV (reference sequence). The CDR3 length is 15 residues. CDR3 bases: TGTGCCAGCAGAAAAACAGGGGGTGGCAATCAGCCCCAGCATTTT. The encoded protein is CASRKTGGGNQPQHF.

This chain links TRBV5-4 with TRBJ1-1; D perhaps matches TRBD1 (5 bases). This CDR3 spans 14 amino acids. The germline gives CDR1 SGHNT, CDR2 YYREEE (reference sequence). Trimming removed 5 bases from V and 2 bases from J, with 13 bases in between. The CDR3 here is CASRNQGRNTEAFF. As DNA, the CDR3 is TGTGCCAGCAGGAACCAGGGTAGAAACACTGAAGCTTTCTTT.

CDR3 in amino acids: CASSLGLAESTDTQYF. CDR3 bases: TGTGCCAGCAGCTTAGGGCTAGCGGAAAGCACAGATACGCAGTATTTT. The rearrangement links TRBV7-9 to TRBJ2-3; 7 positions match TRBD2. The junction had 4 bases not matched to a gene; V was cut back by 1 base and J by 0 bases. This CDR3 has 16 amino acids. The germline V gene has CDR1 SEHNR and CDR2 FQNEAQ (reference sequence).